The clone carrying this T cell receptor (beta chain) was observed a handful of times. The CDR3 totals 14 residues. Germline assignment: CDR1 SGHNT and CDR2 YYREEE (reference sequence). With V trimmed by 4 bases and J by 5 bases, 6 bases remained unmatched. Per the authors' pipeline: Amplified reference gene primers provided the basis for estimating nucleated cell counts. This table comes from immunoSEQ multiplex PCR, and its TCRdb copy is limited to in-frame clones, with some not included. V and J calls and clone size are as listed in that table; D and trimming were resolved from the DNA. The table records 160,000 or so clones, 75% to 90% of them present only once. This sample is part of a study of blood T cell repertoires in COVID-19. Study background: T cells, B-cell-depleted T cells, or PBMCs provided the cDNA or gDNA that served as material.

The sample consisted of peripheral blood. J is TRBJ2-5 and V is TRBV5-4; 9 nucleotides agree with TRBD1. This TCR came from a man in his 60s with acute or convalescent COVID-19. The CDR3 nucleotides read TGTGCCAGCAGCGGGACAGGGAGGGGGGAGACCCAGTACTTC. Its protein product is CASSGTGRGETQYF.